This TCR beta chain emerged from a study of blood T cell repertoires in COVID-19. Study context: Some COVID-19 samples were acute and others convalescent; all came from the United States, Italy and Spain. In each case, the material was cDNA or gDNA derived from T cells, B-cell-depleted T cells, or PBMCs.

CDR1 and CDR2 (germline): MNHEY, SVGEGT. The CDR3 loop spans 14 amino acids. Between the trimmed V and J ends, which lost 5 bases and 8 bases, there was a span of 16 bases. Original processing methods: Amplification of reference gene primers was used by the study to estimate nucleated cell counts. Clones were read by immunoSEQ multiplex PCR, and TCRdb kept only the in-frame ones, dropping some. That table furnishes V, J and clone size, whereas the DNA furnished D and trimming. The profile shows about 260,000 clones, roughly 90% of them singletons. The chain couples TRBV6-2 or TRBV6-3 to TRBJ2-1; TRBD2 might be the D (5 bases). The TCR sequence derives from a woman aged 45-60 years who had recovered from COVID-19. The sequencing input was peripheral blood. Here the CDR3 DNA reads TGTGCCAGCAGTGGAGAGGGTAAGAAGGATGAGCAGTTCTTC. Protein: CASSGEGKKDEQFF.